This record covers a single T cell receptor beta chain. Germline V CDR1 and CDR2: LNHDA, SQIVND (reference sequence). V dropped 1 base and J dropped 0 bases, with 10 bases sitting between them. This CDR3 is built from 15 residues. This sample stems from a study of cytomegalovirus exposure and HLA in healthy donors. The PCR had 60 Vbeta and 13 Jbeta primers. The table came from immunoSEQ multiplex PCR; TCRdb's copy has only in-frame clones and leaves some out. The sample yields 95,000 to 150,000 clones, 65% to 80% seen once. This clonotype originated in a man aged 55 to 70 in good health and CMV-seropositive. The chain employs TRBV19 and TRBJ2-7; a weak D match, TRBD2 (7 bases). Source material: PBMCs. The CDR3 coding sequence is TGTGCCAGTAGTATAGCTGCGGGGGCCTCCTACGAGCAGTACTTC. It is translated as CASSIAAGASYEQYF.